This passage covers 22 T cell receptor beta chains from one sample sequenced in a study of cytomegalovirus exposure and HLA in healthy donors. PCR involved 60 Vbeta and 13 Jbeta primers. Profiling relied on immunoSEQ multiplex PCR, and the TCRdb table lists in-frame clones only, not all of them. Here the sample spans approximately 140,000 clones, 55% to 70% being singletons. Sequenced input: PBMCs. All receptors derive from an older woman in good health and CMV-seropositive.

The rearrangement joins TRBV7-9 to TRBJ2-5, with 11 nucleotides matching TRBD2. The end of the DNA is better explained by TRBJ2-7, so the J call may be wrong. Germline V gene data show CDR1 as SEHNR and CDR2 as FQNEAQ (reference sequence). The CDR3 sequence is 14 residues long. The CDR3 sequence: CASSPGTSGYEQYF. The CDR3, as DNA: TGTGCCAGCAGCCCTGGGACTAGCGGATACGAGCAGTACTTC.

This chain joins TRBV5-8 and TRBJ1-1; D not resolved. Trimming left V 4 bases short and J 0 bases short, with 10 bases between. Germline loops: CDR1 SGHTS, CDR2 YDEGEE. The CDR3 totals 14 residues. The CDR3 here is CASSQDSLNTEAFF. In DNA, the CDR3 is TGTGCCAGCAGCCAGGACTCATTGAACACTGAAGCTTTCTTT. Full variable domain (rest looked up from reference TRBV5-8 and TRBJ1-1): EAGVTQSPTHLIKTRGQQATLRCSPISGHTSVYWYQQALGLGLQFLLWYDEGEERNRGNFPPRFSGRQFPNYSSELNVNALELEDSALYLCASSQDSLNTEAFFGQGTRLTVV.

The chain combines TRBV29-1 with TRBJ2-3; TRBD2 agrees at 11 bases. The CDR3 totals 15 residues. Germline assignment: CDR1 SQVTM and CDR2 ANQGSEA. Losses at the gene ends were 4 bases for V and 2 bases for J; bases not matched to a gene: 5. The CDR3, as DNA: TGCAGCGTTGTACTAGCGGGAGCCTTCACAGATACGCAGTATTTT. Its protein is CSVVLAGAFTDTQYF.

CDR3 amino acids: CASGPEGHYEQYF. The CDR3 coding sequence is TGTGCCAGCGGACCTGAGGGTCACTACGAGCAGTACTTC. The rearrangement joins TRBV4-2 to TRBJ2-7; D is possibly TRBD2 (5 bases). The CDR3 spans 13 residues. Per the germline V gene, CDR1 is LGHNA and CDR2 is YNFKEQ. Trimming shortened V by 8 bases and J by 3 bases, and 14 bases separated the two germline ends.

This clone was observed a single time. The chain combines TRBV30 with TRBJ2-1; TRBD2 agrees at 10 bases. The CDR3 sequence is 14 residues long. The junction had 10 bases not matched to a gene; V was cut back by 8 bases and J by 6 bases. The germline V gene encodes CDR1 GTSNPN and CDR2 SVGIG (reference sequence). The CDR3 protein is CAGGEAGGANEQFF. The CDR3 region has the DNA TGTGCCGGGGGGGAAGCGGGAGGGGCCAATGAGCAGTTCTTC. Full variable domain (missing parts from reference TRBV30 and TRBJ2-1): SQTIHQWPATLVQPVGSPLSLECTVEGTSNPNLYWYRQAAGRGLQLLFYSVGIGQISSEVPQNLSASRPQDRQFILSSKKLLLSDSGFYLCAGGEAGGANEQFFGPGTRLTVL.

The chain uses TRBV7-2 and TRBJ2-2; no definite D call. CDR1 and CDR2 from the germline V gene are SGHTA and FQGNSA. The CDR3 sequence is 14 residues long. V lost 1 base and J 4 bases, leaving 7 bases between the germline ends. In nucleotides, the CDR3 is TGTGCCAGCAGCTTAGGTGGCCGCACCGGGGAGCTGTTTTTT. It codes for CASSLGGRTGELFF.

This clone was found a few times. V gene TRBV6-6 combines with J gene TRBJ2-7; D ambiguous. V was pared by 0 bases and J by 5 bases, with 8 bases between. Germline CDR1 MNHNY, CDR2 SVGAGI (reference sequence). The CDR3 extends over 13 amino acids. CDR3 DNA: TGTGCCAGCAGTTACTCGCTAAGTGACGAGCAGTACTTC. This encodes CASSYSLSDEQYF.

The V call is TRBV19, the J call TRBJ2-6; D is uncertain. The CDR3 is 15 amino acids. V lost 1 base to trimming and J lost 1 base, with 5 bases between them. The V gene's germline CDR1 is LNHDA and CDR2 SQIVND (reference sequence). CDR3 sequence reads: CASSIAQSGANVLTF. The CDR3 DNA sequence: TGTGCCAGTAGTATAGCACAGTCTGGGGCCAACGTCCTGACTTTC.

The gene calls are TRBV7-9 and TRBJ1-2; D may be TRBD1 (6 bases). The CDR3 loop spans 15 amino acids. With 3 bases removed from V and 6 bases from J, the gap between germline ends came to 17 bases. The germline V gene encodes CDR1 SEHNR and CDR2 FQNEAQ (reference sequence). The CDR3 protein is CASSFRGGPRDGYTF. CDR3 DNA: TGTGCCAGCAGCTTTCGGGGGGGGCCCCGGGATGGCTACACCTTC.

The chain employs TRBV4-2 and TRBJ2-5, with D possibly being TRBD2 (6 bases). Between the trimmed V and J ends, which lost 1 base and 2 bases, there was a span of 11 bases. The CDR3 spans 15 residues. The germline CDR1 and CDR2 sequences are LGHNA and YNFKEQ. The CDR3 nucleotides are TGTGCCAGCAGCCAAGGCGGGGCAAATCAAGAGACCCAGTACTTC. It is translated as CASSQGGANQETQYF.

The chain combines TRBV5-1 with TRBJ2-5, with TRBD2 identical over 14 bases. The CDR3 spans 15 residues. With V trimmed by 4 bases and J by 6 bases, 5 bases remained unmatched. The V gene's germline CDR1 is SGHRS and CDR2 YFSETQ. The CDR3 sequence is CASSNGTSGGKTQYF. CDR3 bases: TGCGCCAGCAGCAACGGGACTAGCGGGGGAAAGACCCAGTACTTC.

The genes are TRBV15 and TRBJ2-1; 13 bases align to TRBD2. Germline-derived CDR1 and CDR2 are LNHNV and YYDKDF (reference sequence). V lost 4 bases to trimming and J lost 10 bases; unmatched junction nucleotides: 7. The CDR3 spans 15 residues. This CDR3 reads CATSKGLAGVGEQFF. The CDR3 coding sequence is TGTGCCACCAGCAAAGGACTAGCGGGAGTCGGCGAGCAGTTCTTC.

The genes are TRBV30 and TRBJ2-1, with D tentatively TRBD1 (6 bases). Germline CDR1 GTSNPN, CDR2 SVGIG (reference sequence). The CDR3 sequence is 15 residues long. Between the trimmed V and J ends, which lost 2 bases and 7 bases, there was a span of 18 bases. CDR3 protein: CAWSLRGNRDNEQFF. The CDR3 DNA sequence: TGTGCCTGGAGTCTCCGGGGAAACAGGGATAATGAGCAGTTCTTC.

The chain combines TRBV5-8 with TRBJ2-1; 8 nucleotides align to TRBD2. J was trimmed by 1 base and V by 7 bases; bases with no gene match: 10. This CDR3 spans 16 amino acids. Germline values: CDR1 SGHTS, CDR2 YDEGEE. The DNA of the CDR3 is TGTGCCAGCCGTCCCAGCGGGAGTGTTTCCTACAATGAGCAGTTCTTC. It yields the protein CASRPSGSVSYNEQFF.

This clone came up a few times. The chain links TRBV30 to TRBJ2-5; perhaps TRBD1 as D (5 bases). Germline lookup yields CDR1 GTSNPN and CDR2 SVGIG (reference sequence). CDR3 length: 14 residues. The V end lost 0 bases, the J end lost 2 bases, and 10 bases lay between the germline ends. CDR3: CAWSVGQLQETQYF. The DNA for the CDR3 is TGTGCCTGGAGTGTAGGACAATTACAAGAGACCCAGTACTTC.

The chain carries TRBV10-3 and TRBJ2-5, with TRBD2 identical over 10 bases. The CDR3 has 14 residues. V trimming: 2 bases; J trimming: 3 bases; junction bases outside the gene matches: 0. CDR1 is ENHRY and CDR2 is SYGVKD in the germline V gene. CDR3 loop: CAISEGLAEETQYF. The CDR3 DNA is TGTGCCATCAGTGAGGGACTAGCGGAAGAGACCCAGTACTTC.

The rearrangement joins TRBV10-2 to TRBJ1-1, with 12 nucleotides matching TRBD1. This CDR3 comprises 15 residues. Germline CDR1 reads WSHSY; CDR2 reads SAAADI. With V trimmed by 6 bases and J by 5 bases, 7 bases remained unmatched. Here the CDR3 reads CASSPTGQGATEAFF. The CDR3 region has the DNA TGCGCCAGCAGCCCCACGGGACAGGGGGCGACTGAAGCTTTCTTT.

The J gene is TRBJ2-7, the V gene TRBV6-6, with 7 bases that match TRBD1. Germline V gene lookup returns CDR1 MNHNY and CDR2 SVGAGI (reference sequence). J gave up 1 base and V 6 bases, and 6 bases lay outside the gene matches. The CDR3 runs to 14 residues. The CDR3 is CASSQRDSSYEQYF. Written as DNA, the CDR3 is TGTGCCAGCAGCCAAAGGGACAGTTCCTACGAGCAGTACTTC.

The chain has TRBV7-6 and TRBJ1-5; D gene unclear. V was pared by 5 bases and J by 1 base, with 6 bases between. From germline, CDR1 is SGHVS and CDR2 FNYEAQ. The CDR3 loop spans 13 amino acids. The CDR3, as DNA: TGTGCCAGCAGCCTTAAAAGCAATCAGCCCCAGCATTTT. Translated: CASSLKSNQPQHF.

This chain joins TRBV4-2 and TRBJ1-4, with 7 bases lining up with TRBD1. Germline-derived CDR1 and CDR2 are LGHNA and YNFKEQ. This CDR3 has 14 residues. Unmatched junction bases numbered 6, after V lost 4 bases and J lost 7 bases. In DNA form, the CDR3 reads TGTGCCAGCAGCCTTCGACAGGGAAGTGAAAAACTGTTTTTT. It codes for CASSLRQGSEKLFF.

The chain is built from TRBV10-3 and TRBJ1-6, with D perhaps matching TRBD1 (6 bases). The CDR3 has 16 amino acids. The V gene's germline CDR1 is ENHRY and CDR2 SYGVKD. Deletions cut 6 bases from V and 6 bases from J, with 18 bases between. For the CDR3, the DNA is TGTGCCATCAGCGCAGGACAGCTGCTGGTTAATTCACCCCTCCACTTT. It codes for CAISAGQLLVNSPLHF.

This clone has a handful of counts. The gene calls are TRBV7-9 and TRBJ1-4; 9 bases fit TRBD1. This CDR3 region has 14 residues. Germline trimming cut 5 bases from V and 10 bases from J; bases unmatched to any gene: 8. CDR1 is SEHNR and CDR2 is FQNEAQ in the germline V gene (reference sequence). For the CDR3, the DNA is TGTGCCAGCAGCCTTGGGGACAGGGTACGAAAACTGTTTTTT. It yields the protein CASSLGDRVRKLFF. The whole variable domain, filled in from reference TRBV7-9 and TRBJ1-4, reads DTGVSQNPRHKITKRGQNVTFRCDPISEHNRLYWYRQTLGQGPEFLTYFQNEAQLEKSRLLSDRFSAERPKGSFSTLEIQRTEQGDSAMYLCASSLGDRVRKLFFGSGTQLSVL.